This T cell receptor (beta chain) was recovered during a study of blood T cell repertoires in COVID-19. CDR3 length equals 16 residues. The germline V gene encodes CDR1 LNHDA and CDR2 SQIVND (reference sequence). V dropped 3 bases and J dropped 0; count of bases not matched to a gene: 3. Data came from immunoSEQ multiplex PCR; TCRdb stores just in-frame clones and leaves some out. The sample records 300,000 to 400,000 clones, about 91% being singletons. Material for sequencing was peripheral blood. The chain links TRBV19 to TRBJ1-1; 11 positions match TRBD1. This clonotype originated in a woman aged 30 to 39 with COVID-19, enrolled during active disease. CDR3 sequence: CASSMGTGGMNTEAFF. CDR3 DNA sequence: TGTGCCAGTAGTATGGGGACAGGGGGAATGAACACTGAAGCTTTCTTT.